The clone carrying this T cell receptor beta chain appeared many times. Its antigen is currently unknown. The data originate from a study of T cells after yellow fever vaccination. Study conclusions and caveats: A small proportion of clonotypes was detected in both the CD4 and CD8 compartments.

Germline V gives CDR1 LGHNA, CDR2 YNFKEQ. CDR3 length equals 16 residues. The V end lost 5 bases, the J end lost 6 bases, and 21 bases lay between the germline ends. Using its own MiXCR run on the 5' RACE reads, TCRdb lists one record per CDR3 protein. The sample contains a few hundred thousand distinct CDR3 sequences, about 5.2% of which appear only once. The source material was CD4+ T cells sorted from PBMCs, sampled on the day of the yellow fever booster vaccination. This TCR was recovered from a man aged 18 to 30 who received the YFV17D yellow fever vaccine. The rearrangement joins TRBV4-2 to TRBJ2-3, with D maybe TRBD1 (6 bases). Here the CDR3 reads CASSRQGGPTGDTQYF. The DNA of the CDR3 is TGTGCCAGCAGCAGACAAGGGGGACCCACCGGGGATACGCAGTATTTT.